Listed below are T cell receptor beta chains from one sample, sequenced in a study of cytomegalovirus exposure and HLA in healthy donors. Sequenced by immunoSEQ multiplex PCR; TCRdb stores in-frame clones only, minus some. The table records roughly 150,000 clones, around three quarters of them present only once. The sequencing input was PBMCs. These receptors were obtained from a man aged 50 to 59 in good health and CMV-seropositive. The CDR3 runs from the conserved cysteine through the conserved F or W. The D gene is left open where the match is weak. Rows give clone size only sometimes, using once, few, many, or a class for an expanded clone.

>NA|TRBJ1-6|NA|TRBV5-5
CASRYDSYNSPLHF
TGTGCCAGCAGATACGACAGTTATAATTCACCCCTCCACTTT
>NA|TRBJ2-1|NA|TRBV5-6
CASSPATRHPAYNEQFF
TGTGCCAGCAGTCCCGCGACCAGACACCCTGCCTACAATGAGCAGTTCTTC
>NA|TRBJ1-4|NA|TRBV4-2
CASGIGGINEKLFF
TGTGCCAGCGGCATTGGGGGGATAAATGAAAAACTGTTTTTT
>TRBD2|TRBJ2-7|NA|TRBV7-2
CASSKTSGGSYEQYF
TGTGCCAGCAGCAAAACTAGCGGGGGGTCCTACGAGCAGTACTTC
>NA|TRBJ2-1|NA|TRBV7-2
CASSLVRDNEQFF
TGTGCCAGCAGCTTAGTCCGGGACAATGAGCAGTTCTTC
>TRBD1|TRBJ2-5|NA|TRBV9
CASSVQGAWQETQYF
TGTGCCAGCAGCGTACAGGGGGCATGGCAAGAGACCCAGTACTTC
>TRBD1|TRBJ1-4|once|TRBV19
CASLEGGLNEKLFF
TGTGCCAGCCTGGAAGGGGGCCTTAATGAAAAACTGTTTTTT
>NA|TRBJ1-2|few|TRBV10-2
CASSQGNYGYTF
TGCGCCAGCAGCCAGGGTAACTATGGCTACACCTTC
>TRBD2|TRBJ2-7|NA|TRBV10-2
CASSAGGSSYEQYF
TGCGCCAGCAGTGCCGGGGGGAGCTCCTACGAGCAGTACTTC
>NA|TRBJ1-5|once|TRBV5-4
CASSLQGSNQPQHF
TGTGCCAGCAGCTTGCAGGGGTCGAATCAGCCCCAGCATTTT
>TRBD2|TRBJ2-1|few|TRBV6-4
CASSESASGGYYNEQFF
TGTGCCAGCAGTGAATCCGCTAGCGGGGGGTACTACAATGAGCAGTTCTTC
>NA|TRBJ1-2|NA|TRBV10-1
CASSESWDYDYTF
TGCGCCAGCAGTGAGTCATGGGACTATGACTACACCTTC
>TRBD1|TRBJ1-2|once|TRBV27
CASSFQGDYGYTF
TGTGCCAGCAGTTTCCAGGGGGACTATGGCTACACCTTC
>TRBD1|TRBJ1-2|NA|TRBV6-5
CASSLQGLGYTF
TGTGCCAGCAGTTTACAGGGGCTTGGCTACACCTTC
>TRBD1|TRBJ1-1|NA|TRBV4-3
CASSPGQGETEAFF
TGCGCCAGCAGCCCGGGACAGGGCGAGACTGAAGCTTTCTTT
>TRBD1|TRBJ2-3|NA|TRBV7-9
CASSPGTVSTDTQYF
TGTGCCAGCAGCCCTGGGACAGTTAGCACAGATACGCAGTATTTT
>NA|TRBJ1-2|NA|TRBV6-5
CASSLNPTGWSYGYTF
TGTGCCAGCAGTTTGAATCCTACAGGGTGGTCGTATGGCTACACCTTC
>NA|TRBJ1-6|NA|TRBV6-1
CASKQGPNSPLHF
TGTGCCAGCAAACAGGGTCCTAATTCACCCCTCCACTTT
>NA|TRBJ2-7|NA|TRBV7-9
CASSGRQVSPYEQYF
TGTGCCAGCAGCGGCAGACAGGTTTCGCCCTACGAGCAGTACTTC
>NA|TRBJ1-1|once|TRBV15
CATSRDLIGDYTEAFF
TGTGCCACCAGCAGAGACTTGATAGGGGATTACACTGAAGCTTTCTTT
>TRBD1|TRBJ1-4|NA|TRBV7-9
CASSPGQGHEKLFF
TGTGCCAGCAGCCCCGGACAGGGGCATGAAAAACTGTTTTTT
>NA|TRBJ1-3|NA|TRBV9
CASSVAGAGNTIYF
TGTGCCAGCAGCGTAGCAGGGGCGGGAAACACCATATATTTT
>TRBD1|TRBJ1-2|NA|TRBV12-5
CASGWGTGRYGYTF
TGTGCTAGTGGTTGGGGGACAGGGCGCTATGGCTACACCTTC
>TRBD1|TRBJ2-2|few|TRBV6-5
CASSYYRGTGELFF
TGTGCCAGCAGTTACTACAGGGGCACCGGGGAGCTGTTTTTT
>TRBD2|TRBJ2-5|few|TRBV7-9
CASSWEGTERRTQYF
TGTGCCAGCAGCTGGGAGGGGACCGAAAGAAGGACCCAGTACTTC
>TRBD1|TRBJ2-5|NA|TRBV4-3
CASSRSWDRGRGETQYF
TGCGCCAGCAGCCGATCCTGGGACAGGGGGCGAGGGGAGACCCAGTACTTC
>NA|TRBJ1-2|few|TRBV27
CASSLRQENIYGYTF
TGTGCCAGCAGTTTAAGACAGGAGAACATCTATGGCTACACCTTC
>TRBD2|TRBJ2-5|NA|TRBV4-2
CASSAVGGAVQETQYF
TGTGCCAGCAGCGCAGTCGGGGGGGCGGTGCAAGAGACCCAGTACTTC
>TRBD1|TRBJ1-1|NA|TRBV19
CASSISAGGNTEAFF
TGTGCCAGTAGTATAAGCGCAGGGGGTAACACTGAAGCTTTCTTT
>TRBD2|TRBJ2-1|NA|TRBV11-2
CASSLEALAGVNEQFF
TGTGCCAGCAGCTTAGAGGCCCTAGCGGGGGTAAATGAGCAGTTCTTC
>TRBD1|TRBJ2-7|NA|TRBV28
CASSLGYRVGDRGDYEQYF
TGTGCCAGCAGTTTAGGTTACCGTGTCGGGGACAGGGGTGACTACGAGCAGTACTTC
>NA|TRBJ2-7|NA|TRBV6-1
CASSELAESYEQYF
TGTGCCAGCAGTGAGTTAGCGGAATCCTACGAGCAGTACTTC
>NA|TRBJ1-2|NA|TRBV5-1
CASSLAGDSHYTF
TGCGCCAGCAGCTTGGCTGGCGACAGCCATTACACCTTC
>NA|TRBJ2-2|NA|TRBV5-5
CASSPAGRASGELFF
TGTGCCAGCAGCCCGGCGGGGCGGGCATCCGGGGAGCTGTTTTTT
>NA|TRBJ1-2|NA|TRBV6-1
CASSPDPRDSGYTF
TGTGCCAGCAGTCCCGACCCCAGGGACTCTGGCTACACCTTC
>TRBD1|TRBJ1-5|NA|TRBV19
CASSIDLDRRGNQPQHF
TGTGCCAGTAGTATAGATCTGGACAGGCGGGGCAATCAGCCCCAGCATTTT
>NA|TRBJ1-4|few|TRBV15
CATGVRATNEKLFF
TGTGCCACCGGGGTCAGGGCAACTAATGAAAAACTGTTTTTT
>NA|TRBJ1-5|few|TRBV23-1
CASTQNAPKEGNQPQHF
TGCGCCAGCACCCAGAACGCCCCCAAAGAGGGCAATCAGCCCCAGCATTTT
>TRBD1|TRBJ1-2|once|TRBV5-1
CASSLDPVTGLSYGYTF
TGCGCCAGCAGCTTGGATCCCGTGACAGGGCTTAGCTATGGCTACACCTTC
>NA|TRBJ1-2|NA|TRBV27
CASSLTTGTAAIYGYTF
TGTGCCAGCAGTTTAACGACGGGGACTGCCGCGATCTATGGCTACACCTTC
>TRBD1|TRBJ1-4|once|TRBV2
CASRPGQGKEKLFF
TGTGCCAGCAGGCCGGGACAGGGGAAAGAAAAACTGTTTTTT
>TRBD2|TRBJ2-1|few|TRBV7-3
CASSPTSGSSYNEQFF
TGTGCCAGCAGCCCAACTAGCGGGAGCTCCTACAATGAGCAGTTCTTC
>TRBD1|TRBJ2-7|NA|TRBV5-1
CASRQPPGTGNYEQYF
TGCGCCAGCAGGCAGCCCCCCGGGACAGGGAACTACGAGCAGTACTTC
>TRBD1|TRBJ2-2|NA|TRBV7-9
CASSRGQAYGELFF
TGTGCCAGCAGCAGGGGGCAGGCCTACGGGGAGCTGTTTTTT
>NA|TRBJ1-2|NA|TRBV4-3
CASSQGIIQGNYGYTF
TGCGCCAGCAGCCAAGGGATAATTCAGGGGAACTATGGCTACACCTTC
>NA|TRBJ2-2|NA|TRBV7-3
CASSPRHNPTNTGELFF
TGTGCCAGCAGCCCCAGACACAATCCGACGAACACCGGGGAGCTGTTTTTT
>TRBD1|TRBJ2-7|NA|TRBV7-7
CASSLGGQGYEQYF
TGTGCCAGCAGCTTAGGAGGACAGGGGTACGAGCAGTACTTC
>TRBD2|TRBJ2-1|NA|TRBV9
CASSGSGGASSSYNEQFF
TGTGCCAGCAGCGGTAGCGGGGGGGCCTCGAGCTCCTACAATGAGCAGTTCTTC
>NA|TRBJ1-6|NA|TRBV2
CASSEALGVNSPLHF
TGTGCCAGCAGTGAAGCTTTAGGGGTTAATTCACCCCTCCACTTT
>NA|TRBJ2-1|few|TRBV7-6
CASSLLSTGYNEQFF
TGTGCCAGCAGCTTATTAAGTACGGGCTACAATGAGCAGTTCTTC
>NA|TRBJ2-2|NA|TRBV19
CASRWEATNTGELFF
TGTGCCAGTAGATGGGAGGCGACGAACACCGGGGAGCTGTTTTTT
>NA|TRBJ1-5|NA|TRBV11-2
CASSLGQNQPQHF
TGTGCCAGCAGCTTGGGACAAAATCAGCCCCAGCATTTT
>NA|TRBJ2-7|NA|TRBV10-1
CASSEGLPNTYEQYF
TGCGCCAGCAGTGAGGGTCTTCCTAATACCTACGAGCAGTACTTC